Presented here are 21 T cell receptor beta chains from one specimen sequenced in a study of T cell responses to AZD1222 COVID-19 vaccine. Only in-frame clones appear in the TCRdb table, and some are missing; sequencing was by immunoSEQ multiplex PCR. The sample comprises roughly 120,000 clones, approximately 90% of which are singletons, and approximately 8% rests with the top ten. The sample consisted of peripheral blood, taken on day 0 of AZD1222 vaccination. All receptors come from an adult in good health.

CDR3 DNA sequence: TGTGCCAGTCATCAGCGGGGGGGCCCCACCGGGGAGCTGTTTTTT. It yields the protein CASHQRGGPTGELFF. V is TRBV19 and J is TRBJ2-2; TRBD2 agrees at 10 bases. The CDR3 runs 15 residues. V shed 8 bases and J 4 bases; nucleotides not matched to a gene: 7. CDR1 and CDR2 (germline): LNHDA, SQIVND (reference sequence).

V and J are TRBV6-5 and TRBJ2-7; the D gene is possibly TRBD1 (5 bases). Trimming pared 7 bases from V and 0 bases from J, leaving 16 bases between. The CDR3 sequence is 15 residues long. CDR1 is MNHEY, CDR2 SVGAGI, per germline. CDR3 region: CASNKLGQGSYEQYF. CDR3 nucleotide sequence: TGTGCCAGCAACAAACTTGGTCAGGGCTCCTACGAGCAGTACTTC.

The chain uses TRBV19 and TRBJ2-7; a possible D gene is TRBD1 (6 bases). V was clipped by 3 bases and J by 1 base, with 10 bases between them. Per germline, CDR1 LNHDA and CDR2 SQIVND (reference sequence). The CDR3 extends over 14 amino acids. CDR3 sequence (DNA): TGTGCCAGTAGTATTTTAGGGGGATCCTACGAGCAGTACTTC. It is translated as CASSILGGSYEQYF.

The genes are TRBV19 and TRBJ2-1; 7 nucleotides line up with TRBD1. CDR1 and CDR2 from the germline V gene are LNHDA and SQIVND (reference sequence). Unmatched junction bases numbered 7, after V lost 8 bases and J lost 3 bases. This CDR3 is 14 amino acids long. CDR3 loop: CASRQGPNYNEQFF. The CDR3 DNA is TGTGCCAGTCGACAGGGACCCAACTACAATGAGCAGTTCTTC.

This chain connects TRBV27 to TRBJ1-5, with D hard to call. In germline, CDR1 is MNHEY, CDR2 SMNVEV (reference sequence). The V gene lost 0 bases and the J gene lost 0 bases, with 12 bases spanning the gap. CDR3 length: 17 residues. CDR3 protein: CASSLSAPEYSNQPQHF. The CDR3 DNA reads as TGTGCCAGCAGTTTATCCGCACCAGAGTATAGCAATCAGCCCCAGCATTTT.

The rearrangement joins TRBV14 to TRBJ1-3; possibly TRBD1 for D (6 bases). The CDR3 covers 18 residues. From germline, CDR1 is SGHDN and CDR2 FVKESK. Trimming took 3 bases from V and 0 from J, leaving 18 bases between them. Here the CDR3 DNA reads TGTGCCAGCAGCCACTACCGCGGGGGCGCTTTCTCTGGAAACACCATATATTTT. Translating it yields CASSHYRGGAFSGNTIYF.

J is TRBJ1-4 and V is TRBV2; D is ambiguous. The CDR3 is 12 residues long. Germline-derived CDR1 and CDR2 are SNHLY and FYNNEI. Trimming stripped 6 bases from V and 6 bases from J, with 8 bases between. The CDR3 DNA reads TGTGCCAGCAGGGGCTGGGATGAAAAACTGTTTTTT. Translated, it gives CASRGWDEKLFF.

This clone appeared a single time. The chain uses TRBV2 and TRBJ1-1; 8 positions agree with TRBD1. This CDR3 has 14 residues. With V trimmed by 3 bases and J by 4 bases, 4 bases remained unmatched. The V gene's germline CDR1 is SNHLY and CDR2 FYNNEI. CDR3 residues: CASSEQTGATEAFF. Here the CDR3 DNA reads TGTGCCAGCAGTGAGCAGACAGGGGCCACTGAAGCTTTCTTT.

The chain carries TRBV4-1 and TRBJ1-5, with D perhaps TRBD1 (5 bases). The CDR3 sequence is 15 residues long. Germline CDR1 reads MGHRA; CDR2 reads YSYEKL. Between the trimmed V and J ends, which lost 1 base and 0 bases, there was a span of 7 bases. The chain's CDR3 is CASSQGGYSNQPQHF. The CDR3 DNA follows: TGCGCCAGCAGCCAAGGGGGGTATAGCAATCAGCCCCAGCATTTT.

The CDR3 DNA reads TGTGCCAGCAGCTACACGGATCGAACAACTGAAGCTTTCTTT. It is translated as CASSYTDRTTEAFF. J is TRBJ1-1 and V is TRBV5-5; D uncertain. This CDR3 comprises 14 residues. Germline CDR1 is SGHKS and CDR2 is YYEKEE (reference sequence). V lost 3 bases and J 5 bases, leaving 14 bases between the germline ends.

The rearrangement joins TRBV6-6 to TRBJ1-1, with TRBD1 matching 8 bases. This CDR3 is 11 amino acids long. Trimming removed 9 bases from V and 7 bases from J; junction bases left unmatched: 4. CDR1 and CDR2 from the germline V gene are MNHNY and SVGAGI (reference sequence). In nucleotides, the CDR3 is TGTGCCAGTCGGACAGGGAGTGAAGCTTTCTTT. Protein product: CASRTGSEAFF.

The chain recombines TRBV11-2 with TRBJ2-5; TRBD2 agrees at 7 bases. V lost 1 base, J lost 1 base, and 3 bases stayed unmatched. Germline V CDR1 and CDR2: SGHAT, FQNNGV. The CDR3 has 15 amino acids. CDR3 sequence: CASSLVRGTQETQYF. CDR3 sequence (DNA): TGTGCCAGCAGCTTAGTGCGGGGGACCCAAGAGACCCAGTACTTC.

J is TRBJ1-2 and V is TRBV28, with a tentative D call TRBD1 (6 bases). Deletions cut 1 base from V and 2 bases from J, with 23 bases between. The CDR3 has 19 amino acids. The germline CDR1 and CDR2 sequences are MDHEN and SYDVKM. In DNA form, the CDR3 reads TGTGCCAGCAGTTTATTATATGGGAGGGGGGGACACTCCAACTATGGCTACACCTTC. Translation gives CASSLLYGRGGHSNYGYTF.

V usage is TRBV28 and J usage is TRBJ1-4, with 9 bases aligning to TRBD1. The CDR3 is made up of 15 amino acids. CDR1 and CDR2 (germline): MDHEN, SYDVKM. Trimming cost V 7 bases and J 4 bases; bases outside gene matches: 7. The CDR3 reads CASNIPDRGNEKLFF. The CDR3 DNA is TGTGCCAGCAACATCCCGGACAGGGGTAATGAAAAACTGTTTTTT.

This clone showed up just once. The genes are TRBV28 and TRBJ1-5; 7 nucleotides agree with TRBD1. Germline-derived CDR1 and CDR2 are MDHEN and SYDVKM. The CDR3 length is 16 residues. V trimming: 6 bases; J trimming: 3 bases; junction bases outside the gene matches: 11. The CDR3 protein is CASSLIRDSHNQPQHF. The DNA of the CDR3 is TGTGCCAGCAGCCTGATAAGGGACAGTCACAATCAGCCCCAGCATTTT.

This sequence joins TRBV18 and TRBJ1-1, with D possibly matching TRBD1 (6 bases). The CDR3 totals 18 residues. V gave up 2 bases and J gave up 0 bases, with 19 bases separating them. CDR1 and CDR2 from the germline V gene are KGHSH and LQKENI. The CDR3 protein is CASSPSSLTGNMNTEAFF. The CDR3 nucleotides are TGTGCCAGCTCACCAAGTAGTCTGACAGGCAACATGAACACTGAAGCTTTCTTT.

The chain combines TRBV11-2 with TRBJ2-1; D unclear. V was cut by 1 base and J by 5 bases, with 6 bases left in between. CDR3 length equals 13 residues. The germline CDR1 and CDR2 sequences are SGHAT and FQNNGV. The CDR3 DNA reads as TGTGCCAGCAGCTTAGTCAGAGACAATGAGCAGTTCTTC. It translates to CASSLVRDNEQFF.

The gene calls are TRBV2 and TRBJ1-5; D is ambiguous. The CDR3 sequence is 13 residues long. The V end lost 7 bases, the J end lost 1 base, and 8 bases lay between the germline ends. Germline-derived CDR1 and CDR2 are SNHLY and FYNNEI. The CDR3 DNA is TGTGCCAGCACTGGGGAGAGCAATCAGCCCCAGCATTTT. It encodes CASTGESNQPQHF.

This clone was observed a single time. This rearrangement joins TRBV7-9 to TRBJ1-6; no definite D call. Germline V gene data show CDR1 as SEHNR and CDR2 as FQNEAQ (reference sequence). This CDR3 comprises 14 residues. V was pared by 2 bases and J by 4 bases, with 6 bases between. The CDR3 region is CASSLQYYNSPLHF. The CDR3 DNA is TGTGCCAGCAGCTTACAGTATTATAATTCACCCCTCCACTTT.

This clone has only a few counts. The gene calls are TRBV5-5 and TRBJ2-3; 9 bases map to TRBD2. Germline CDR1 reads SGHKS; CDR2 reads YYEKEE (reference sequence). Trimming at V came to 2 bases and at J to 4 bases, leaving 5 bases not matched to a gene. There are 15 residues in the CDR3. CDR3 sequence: CASSFGGGAADTQYF. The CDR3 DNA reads TGTGCCAGCAGCTTTGGCGGGGGGGCCGCAGATACGCAGTATTTT.

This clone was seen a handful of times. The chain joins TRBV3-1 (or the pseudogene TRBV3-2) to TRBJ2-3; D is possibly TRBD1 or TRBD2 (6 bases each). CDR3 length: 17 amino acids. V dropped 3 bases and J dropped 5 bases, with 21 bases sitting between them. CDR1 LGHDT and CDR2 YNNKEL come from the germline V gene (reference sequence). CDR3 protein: CASSQSLGGRSGDTQYF. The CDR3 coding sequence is TGTGCCAGCAGCCAGAGCTTGGGGGGCCGGTCGGGAGATACGCAGTATTTT.